Following are 20 T cell receptor beta chains from one sample sequenced in a study of cytomegalovirus exposure and HLA in healthy donors. Use of 60 Vbeta and 13 Jbeta primers characterized the PCR. Method: immunoSEQ multiplex PCR; TCRdb's copy keeps in-frame clones and lacks some. The table shows 200,000 or so clones, with approximately 70% occurring only once. Sequencing used PBMCs. These TCRs come from a man aged 40-49 years in good health and CMV-seropositive.

The chain is built from TRBV7-6 and TRBJ1-1, with TRBD1 as a possible D gene (6 bases). CDR3 length: 17 amino acids. With 4 bases removed from V and 3 bases from J, the gap between germline ends came to 21 bases. The germline V gene encodes CDR1 SGHVS and CDR2 FNYEAQ. In DNA, the CDR3 is TGTGCCAGCAGCTCGTCACAGGGAAAGGCCGTGGACACTGAAGCTTTCTTT. Translated, it gives CASSSSQGKAVDTEAFF.

The chain recombines TRBV5-4 with TRBJ2-7; TRBD2 might be the D (6 bases). This CDR3 has 14 residues. CDR1 SGHNT and CDR2 YYREEE come from the germline V gene (reference sequence). Trimming removed 4 bases from V and 2 bases from J, with 13 bases in between. The CDR3: CASSPGTGAYEQYF. The CDR3 region has the DNA TGTGCCAGCAGCCCCGGGACTGGGGCCTACGAGCAGTACTTC.

This chain links TRBV27 with TRBJ1-2, with TRBD1 matching 8 bases. In germline, CDR1 is MNHEY, CDR2 SMNVEV (reference sequence). V shed 5 bases, J shed 5 bases, and the junction held 7 bases outside the gene matches. This CDR3 contains 14 residues. In DNA, the CDR3 is TGTGCCAGCAGTCCTTGGACAGGGCCTTATGGCTACACCTTC. Translating it yields CASSPWTGPYGYTF.

This chain uses TRBV19 with TRBJ2-7, with 8 bases fitting TRBD2. Germline V CDR1 and CDR2: LNHDA, SQIVND (reference sequence). Germline trimming cut 10 bases from V and 4 bases from J; bases unmatched to any gene: 18. This CDR3 contains 16 residues. The CDR3 sequence is CATTPGGAEGEYEQYF. The CDR3 DNA reads as TGTGCCACTACACCGGGGGGGGCTGAAGGGGAATACGAGCAGTACTTC.

Only one count was recorded for this clone. J is TRBJ2-1 and V is TRBV12-5; possible D gene TRBD1, 6 bases. The CDR3 extends over 15 amino acids. The V gene lost 6 bases and the J gene lost 0 bases, with 12 bases spanning the gap. Germline CDR1 LGHNT, CDR2 FRNRAP. The CDR3 region is CASGHGQSSYNEQFF. The CDR3 DNA reads TGTGCTAGTGGCCATGGACAGAGCTCCTACAATGAGCAGTTCTTC. Supplemented by reference TRBV12-5 and TRBJ2-1, the full variable domain reads DARVTQTPRHKVTEMGQEVTMRCQPILGHNTVFWYRQTMMQGLELLAYFRNRAPLDDSGMPKDRFSAEMPDATLATLKIQPSEPRDSAVYFCASGHGQSSYNEQFFGPGTRLTVL.

The chain has TRBV5-1 and TRBJ2-3; 8 nucleotides agree with TRBD2. With 8 bases clipped from V and 0 bases from J, the junction kept 5 bases outside the gene matches. Germline V gene data show CDR1 as SGHRS and CDR2 as YFSETQ. This CDR3 is 14 amino acids long. The CDR3 loop is CASGLADSTDTQYF. The DNA of the CDR3 is TGCGCCAGTGGACTAGCAGATAGCACAGATACGCAGTATTTT.

The chain couples TRBV13 to TRBJ2-7; TRBD1 aligns across 7 bases. The trim removed 4 bases at V and 1 base at J, leaving 4 bases unmatched. The CDR3 contains 14 residues. Germline V gene lookup returns CDR1 PRHDT and CDR2 FYEKMQ (reference sequence). The CDR3 nucleotides read TGTGCCAGCAGCTCGGACAGGCGATCCTACGAGCAGTACTTC. Protein sequence: CASSSDRRSYEQYF. Full variable domain (remainder filled in from reference TRBV13 and TRBJ2-7): AAGVIQSPRHLIKEKRETATLKCYPIPRHDTVYWYQQGPGQDPQFLISFYEKMQSDKGSIPDRFSAQQFSDYHSELNMSSLELGDSALYFCASSSDRRSYEQYFGPGTRLTVT.

The J gene is TRBJ1-3, the V gene TRBV29-1; no definite D call. V was cut by 3 bases and J by 3 bases, with 6 bases left in between. Looked up from germline, CDR1 is SQVTM and CDR2 is ANQGSEA. The CDR3 loop spans 12 amino acids. CDR3 bases: TGCAGCGTTGACCCCGGTGGAAACACCATATATTTT. Translating gives CSVDPGGNTIYF.

CDR3 sequence: CASSLGGTGAPLHF. CDR3 nucleotide sequence: TGTGCCAGCAGCTTGGGGGGGACAGGGGCCCCCCTCCACTTT. This chain uses TRBV5-4 with TRBJ1-6; TRBD1 matches 10 bases. The germline CDR1 and CDR2 sequences are SGHNT and YYREEE (reference sequence). Trimming cost V 0 bases and J 13 bases; bases outside gene matches: 4. The CDR3 is made up of 14 amino acids.

The rearrangement joins TRBV7-9 to TRBJ1-1; D may be TRBD1 (5 bases). Germline values: CDR1 SEHNR, CDR2 FQNEAQ (reference sequence). V was clipped by 3 bases and J by 4 bases, with 12 bases between them. The CDR3 has 14 residues. CDR3 nucleotides: TGTGCCAGCAGCTTCCTTCCGGACACCACTGAAGCTTTCTTT. It specifies CASSFLPDTTEAFF.

This chain links TRBV4-1 with TRBJ1-1; a possible D gene is TRBD1 (5 bases). The CDR3 extends over 13 amino acids. In germline, CDR1 is MGHRA, CDR2 YSYEKL. V lost 0 bases and J lost 8, with 10 bases in between. For the CDR3, the DNA is TGCGCCAGCAGCCAAGATGTGTCAGGGGAAGCTTTCTTT. Amino acid sequence: CASSQDVSGEAFF.

This rearrangement joins TRBV5-4 to TRBJ2-7; D perhaps matches TRBD1 (6 bases). The germline V gene has CDR1 SGHNT and CDR2 YYREEE (reference sequence). Trimming shortened V by 5 bases and J by 3 bases, and 12 bases separated the two germline ends. CDR3 size: 13 residues. The CDR3 loop reads CASRRGQDYEQYF. The CDR3 region has the DNA TGTGCCAGCAGACGGGGACAAGACTACGAGCAGTACTTC. Complete variable domain (other parts from reference TRBV5-4 and TRBJ2-7): ETGVTQSPTHLIKTRGQQVTLRCSSQSGHNTVSWYQQALGQGPQFIFQYYREEENGRGNFPPRFSGLQFPNYSSELNVNALELDDSALYLCASRRGQDYEQYFGPGTRLTVT.

In nucleotides, the CDR3 is TGTGCCAGCAGTCGCACAGGGTCTAAGGGTGAAAAACTGTTTTTT. The encoded protein is CASSRTGSKGEKLFF. This chain uses TRBV27 with TRBJ1-4, with a possible D match to TRBD1 (6 bases). The CDR3 sequence is 15 residues long. Trimming left V 5 bases short and J 7 bases short, with 17 bases between. The germline V gene encodes CDR1 MNHEY and CDR2 SMNVEV (reference sequence).

This clone was counted a few times. The rearrangement joins TRBV28 to TRBJ1-1; 7 bases map to TRBD1. The germline V gene has CDR1 MDHEN and CDR2 SYDVKM. This CDR3 is 15 amino acids long. V gave up 4 bases and J gave up 0 bases; unmatched junction bases: 5. The CDR3 sequence is CASSWDRNMNTEAFF. Here the CDR3 DNA reads TGTGCCAGCAGTTGGGACAGAAACATGAACACTGAAGCTTTCTTT.

The chain couples TRBV7-2 to TRBJ2-3; a weak D match, TRBD1 (6 bases). Trimming removed 5 bases from V and 4 bases from J, with 13 bases in between. The CDR3 consists of 14 residues. Looked up from germline, CDR1 is SGHTA and CDR2 is FQGNSA. In DNA, the CDR3 is TGTGCCAGCAGCCAGGGGCTAGTCGCAGATACGCAGTATTTT. This gives the protein CASSQGLVADTQYF.

The rearrangement links TRBV19 to TRBJ1-5; D possibly corresponds to TRBD1 (5 bases). Germline V lookup: CDR1 LNHDA, CDR2 SQIVND (reference sequence). Trimming pared 3 bases from V and 11 bases from J, leaving 11 bases between. The CDR3 length is 12 residues. The CDR3 coding sequence is TGTGCCAGTAGTATGCGGGGGGTCGCCCAGCATTTT. This codes for CASSMRGVAQHF.

The chain couples TRBV4-3 to TRBJ2-3; 8 positions match TRBD1. V lost 2 bases to trimming and J lost 0 bases; unmatched junction nucleotides: 4. This CDR3 spans 16 amino acids. Germline V gene data show CDR1 as LGHNA and CDR2 as YSLEER. The CDR3, as DNA: TGCGCCAGCAGCCAACCTCGGACAGGGAGCACAGATACGCAGTATTTT. This gives the protein CASSQPRTGSTDTQYF.

This sequence joins TRBV6-1 and TRBJ2-5, with D unclear. The germline gives CDR1 MNHNS, CDR2 SASEGT. V was cut by 1 base and J by 2 bases, with 8 bases left in between. This CDR3 comprises 14 residues. The CDR3: CASSEGAAQETQYF. DNA of the CDR3: TGTGCCAGCAGTGAAGGGGCAGCACAAGAGACCCAGTACTTC.

This sequence joins TRBV4-1 and TRBJ1-1, with D perhaps TRBD1 (6 bases). There are 15 residues in the CDR3. The germline V gene has CDR1 MGHRA and CDR2 YSYEKL. V was shortened by 3 bases and J by 1 base, with 12 bases between the two germline ends. CDR3 DNA sequence: TGCGCCAGCAGCCACCCCGGACAGACGAACACTGAAGCTTTCTTT. Translating gives CASSHPGQTNTEAFF.

In its sample, this clone was seen once. The J gene is TRBJ2-3, the V gene TRBV12-5; D is perhaps TRBD1 (5 bases). Germline CDR1 LGHNT, CDR2 FRNRAP. The CDR3 extends over 14 amino acids. The ends were cut back, 2 bases at V and 2 bases at J, with 8 bases in the middle. CDR3 residues: CASGLTGNTDTQYF. For the CDR3, the DNA is TGTGCTAGTGGTTTGACAGGAAACACAGATACGCAGTATTTT.